This T cell receptor (beta chain) originates from a study of T cell responses to AZD1222 COVID-19 vaccine. This table comes from immunoSEQ multiplex PCR, and its TCRdb copy is limited to in-frame clones, with some not included. The table lists around 25,000 clones, around 86% of them singletons. Pooled samples include second doses given at about 4 or 12 weeks. Notes on this clone: Its antigen is undetermined.

CDR3 length equals 14 residues. Per the germline V gene, CDR1 is LNHDA and CDR2 is SQIVND (reference sequence). V was clipped by 4 bases and J by 8 bases; unmatched bases: 7. General study findings and limits: Repertoires were collected only later (after the peak T cell response had occurred).

The sequenced sample was peripheral blood, obtained 28 days after the second AZD1222 dose. The TCR sequence derives from an adult who received the AZD1222 COVID-19 vaccine. The chain uses TRBV19 and TRBJ1-2; the match to TRBD1 covers 10 bases. CDR3 loop: CASSTRQGARGYTF. The CDR3 DNA follows: TGTGCCAGTAGTACAAGACAGGGGGCAAGGGGCTACACCTTC.